Listed below are T cell receptor delta chains from one sample, sequenced in a study of Vδ1+ human thymocytes. TCRdb called clones from the multiplex PCR reads again using CATT. The sample has 22,000 or so delta-chain clones; around 7.9% are singletons. The specimen sequenced was Vdelta1+ gamma-delta thymocytes from the thymus. The receptors come from a child younger than two who had congenital heart surgery. Each CDR3 is given with its conserved first and last residue. A D gene is named only where the DNA matches it firmly. A row's size may be missing; if present it is once, few, many or a size class.

clone_size	v_call	d_call	j_call	cdr3_nt	cdr3_aa
.	TRDV2	.	TRDJ1	TGTGCCTGTGACGCAATTCTATCCCCCGAGTACGGTAGGGGACTCTCTCTGTCGGACACCGATAAACTCATCTTT	CACDAILSPEYGRGLSLSDTDKLIF
few	TRDV1	TRDD3	TRDJ1	TGTGCTCTTGGGGAGATCTTCCTTACTGGGGGAACTTACACCGATAAACTCATCTTT	CALGEIFLTGGTYTDKLIF
.	TRDV1	.	TRDJ1	TGTGCTCTTGGGGAACTTTCCGGGGGACCCCGAGCGTACACCGATAAACTCATCTTT	CALGELSGGPRAYTDKLIF
.	TRDV1	TRDD3	TRDJ1	TGTGCTCTTGGGGGCGAGGTTCCTACTGGGGGATACGGGGCCGATAAACTCATCTTT	CALGGEVPTGGYGADKLIF
few	TRDV1	TRDD3	TRDJ1	TGTGCTCTTGGGGAACTAAAGGGGATACGCCCGTACACCGATAAACTCATCTTT	CALGELKGIRPYTDKLIF
few	TRDV1	.	TRDJ1	TGTGCTCTTGGGGACACCCTTACTGGATACACCGATAAACTCATCTTT	CALGDTLTGYTDKLIF
.	TRDV1	TRDD3	TRDJ1	TGTGCTCTTGGGACGCATACTGGGGGATGGTACACCGATAAACTCATCTTT	CALGTHTGGWYTDKLIF
.	TRDV2	TRDD3	TRDJ1	TGTGCCTGTGACACCGTACTGGGGGATACTAACGGTAAACTCATCTTT	CACDTVLGDTNGKLIF
few	TRDV1	.	TRDJ1	TGTGCTCTTGGGGAAGCCTACTACCTTGGTGGATACACCGATAAACTCATCTTT	CALGEAYYLGGYTDKLIF
few	TRDV1	TRDD2	TRDJ1	TGTGCTCTTGGGGCCGGAACCTTCCTACGTTCTCTGGGGGCCTCCGATAAACTCATCTTT	CALGAGTFLRSLGASDKLIF
medium-sized	TRDV2	.	TRDJ1	TGTGCCTGTGACACGACCGGGGGACTGTATAAAGGACTCATCTTT	CACDTTGGLYKGLIF
few	TRDV1	.	TRDJ1	TGTGCTCTTGGGAGCTGGCCTCCCCTCCTTGTACTGGAGGGGAATAAACTCATCTTT	CALGSWPPLLVLEGNKLIF
few	TRDV1	TRDD3	TRDJ1	TGTGCTCTTGGGGATCGAACCCTCGGCCTTCCTACGCTGGGGGATACACCGACCGATAAACTCATCTTT	CALGDRTLGLPTLGDTPTDKLIF
.	TRDV1	.	TRDJ1	TGTGCTCTTGGGGAGCTCCTGACCGATAAACTCATCTTT	CALGELLTDKLIF
few	TRDV1	.	TRDJ1	TGTGCTCTTGGGGAACCCCCTACCTACACCGATAAACTCATCTTT	CALGEPPTYTDKLIF
.	TRDV1	TRDD3	TRDJ2	TGTGCTCTTGGGTCCCCTTTCCTACTGGGGGATAATACTTTGACAGCACAACTCTTCTTT	CALGSPFLLGDNTLTAQLFF
few	TRDV1	.	TRDJ1	TGTGCTCTTGGGGCCCTGACGCCCGCCCGTTCTCTGCTTCGAAATCCCGAGTACACCGATAAACTCATCTTT	CALGALTPARSLLRNPEYTDKLIF
.	TRDV1	TRDD3	TRDJ1	TGTGCTCTTGGGGAACTAAATCGGCCATGGGGGATACCGTACACCGATAAACTCATCTTT	CALGELNRPWGIPYTDKLIF
.	TRDV1	TRDD3	TRDJ1	TGTGCTCTTGGGTATCGTACTGGGGGATACACCGATAAACTCATCTTT	CALGYRTGGYTDKLIF
few	TRDV1	.	TRDJ1	TGTGCTCTTAACCCTTTGGGGGGTACGGGGACCGATAAACTCATCTTT	CALNPLGGTGTDKLIF
few	TRDV1	TRDD3	TRDJ1	TGTGCTCTTGGGGAAAGGGGGGGATACACCGATAAACTCATCTTT	CALGERGGYTDKLIF
few	TRDV1	.	TRDJ1	TGTGCTCTTGGGTTAATCCCGCCCCTCGATAAACTCATCTTT	CALGLIPPLDKLIF
few	TRDV1	TRDD3	TRDJ1	TGTGCTCTTGGGGAACTACCTCCTTCCCGGGGGATACCATGCGGACTCATCTTT	CALGELPPSRGIPCGLIF
.	TRAV29/DV5	.	TRDJ1	.	CSVLLCSKRGVLGFKLIF
few	TRDV1	.	TRDJ1	TGTGCTCTTGGGGAAGGAAGGTACGGGTACACCGATAAACTCATCTTT	CALGEGRYGYTDKLIF
few	TRDV1	.	TRDJ1	TGTGCTCTTGGGGAACTAGGACCTTCCGTACTGGGGAGCACCGATAAACTCATCTTT	CALGELGPSVLGSTDKLIF
.	TRDV1	.	TRDJ1	TGTGCTCTTGGGGAACCCCGACCCCTTTTTCCTACGCCTCTGGGGGCTATCACCGATAAACTCATCTTT	CALGEPRPLFPTPLGAITDKLIF
few	TRDV1	.	TRDJ1	TGTGCTCTTGGGGAAGTTTGCAGGGAACCGTACACCGATAAACTCATCTTT	CALGEVCREPYTDKLIF
few	TRDV1	.	TRDJ1	.	CALGELAYFFGTLGASDKLIF
few	TRDV1	.	TRDJ1	TGTGCTCTTGGGGAACGCCCAGGGGGCTACGCACTCTATTACACCGATAAACTCATCTTT	CALGERPGGYALYYTDKLIF
medium-sized	TRDV2	TRDD3	TRDJ1	TGTGCCTGTGACACCAGACTGGGGGATTACGATAAACTCATCTTT	CACDTRLGDYDKLIF
.	TRDV1	TRDD3	TRDJ1	TGTGCTCTTGGGGAACATGGGGGATACTACACCGATAAGCTCATCTTT	CALGEHGGYYTDKLIF
few	TRDV2	TRDD3	TRDJ1	TGCGCCTGTGACACCGGACTGGGGGATACTCCCGATAAACTCATCTTT	CACDTGLGDTPDKLIF
.	TRDV1	.	TRDJ1	TGTGCTCTTGGGGAACCAATAAGGCTCGACTATACTCCCACAAACACCGATAAACTCATCTTT	CALGEPIRLDYTPTNTDKLIF
few	TRDV1	TRDD3	TRDJ4	TGTGCTCTTGTGGATTGCCCCCGGTCTTCCCAACTGGGGGATACCACGGCCAGACCCCTGATCTTT	CALVDCPRSSQLGDTTARPLIF
few	TRDV1	.	TRDJ1	TGTGCTCTTGGGGGAGGTCTATCCCCCCATACTACCGATAAACTCATCTTT	CALGGGLSPHTTDKLIF
.	TRDV1	.	TRDJ1	TGTGCTCTTGGGGGGGCCTCCCACCCCGATAAACTCATCTTT	CALGGASHPDKLIF